The rows below give T cell receptor beta chains drawn from one sample of a study of regulatory T cells in long-lasting Graves disease. MiXCR, run by TCRdb on the multiplex PCR reads, gives a single entry per CDR3 protein. This table holds about 290,000 distinct CDR3 sequences, 22% found once. This specimen was peripheral blood mononuclear cells (PBMCs), taken when the disease was refractory, from a patient treated with antithyroid drugs. The receptor source for this set is a female donor with Graves disease. Each CDR3 is given with its conserved first and last residue.

J | V | CDR3
TRBJ2-7 | TRBV20-1 | CSASDRGEGYEQYF
TRBJ2-7 | TRBV7-2 | CASRSAWDTYEQYF
TRBJ1-1 | TRBV6-1 | CASRLGTGLITEAFF
TRBJ2-4 | TRBV24-1 | CATGTDRGIQYF
TRBJ2-7 | TRBV12-3/TRBV12-4 | CASSPVGHYEQYF
TRBJ2-2 | TRBV5-1 | CASSLQDPNTGELFF
TRBJ1-2 | TRBV9 | CASSAGDSPNYGYTF
TRBJ2-7 | TRBV7-3 | CASSLKPLEFYEQYF
TRBJ1-2 | TRBV5-1 | CASSLATGGSYGYTF
TRBJ1-1 | TRBV30 | CAWSEGILNTEAFF
TRBJ2-7 | TRBV20-1 | CSARDPSGGSYEQYF
TRBJ2-1 | TRBV9 | CASSVEGTYNEQFF
TRBJ2-2 | TRBV6-2/TRBV6-3 | CASSSMGGDALLGELFF
TRBJ1-4 | TRBV4-1 | CASSQGGEGEKLFF
TRBJ2-5 | TRBV29-1 | CSAGSGIETQYF
TRBJ1-5 | TRBV11-3 | CASSLQGLRFGNQPQHF
TRBJ2-4 | TRBV11-2 | CASSLEPLTGLGNIQYF
TRBJ1-1 | TRBV7-2 | CASSLDVLDTEAFF
TRBJ2-7 | TRBV28 | CASSFRRAPDEQYF
TRBJ1-2 | TRBV28 | CASRTSGTGAGYTF
TRBJ2-2 | TRBV6-5 | CASSYQAPQSNTGELFF
TRBJ2-5 | TRBV11-1 | CASRQTGLETQYF
TRBJ2-2 | TRBV20-1 | CSATPGVNTGELFF